These 32 T cell receptor beta chains were all obtained from the same sample, sequenced in a study of response to subunit inactivated influenza vaccine. One entry per CDR3 protein results from TCRdb running MiXCR on the RT-PCR reads. This table holds roughly 650,000 distinct CDR3 sequences, 14% found once. Sample: PBMCs from blood, taken around two weeks before vaccination. These receptors all come from a man aged 50 to 59 who received an inactivated influenza vaccine.

V and J are TRBV6-1 and TRBJ1-4; D is perhaps TRBD1 (6 bases). The CDR3 sequence is 16 residues long. The germline CDR1 and CDR2 sequences are MNHNS and SASEGT. Trimming removed 4 bases from V and 0 bases from J, with 12 bases in between. The CDR3 DNA reads TGTGCCAGCAGTGCTCTACCAGGGGCAACTAATGAAAAACTGTTTTTT. It specifies CASSALPGATNEKLFF.

This clonotype was detected only a few times. The chain combines TRBV28 with TRBJ2-1; 8 bases line up with TRBD2. From germline, CDR1 is MDHEN and CDR2 SYDVKM. Trimming removed 7 bases from V and 4 bases from J; junction bases left unmatched: 9. The CDR3 length is 15 residues. CDR3 loop: CASTRAAGEYNEQFF. As DNA, the CDR3 is TGTGCCAGCACCCGGGCAGCGGGAGAGTACAATGAGCAGTTCTTC.

The CDR3 nucleotides read TGTGCCACCTACGACGGAGGTTTTCGCTACACCTTC. It codes for CATYDGGFRYTF. V and J are TRBV6-6 and TRBJ1-2; D is unclear. Germline lookup yields CDR1 MNHNY and CDR2 SVGAGI (reference sequence). Trimming shortened V by 10 bases and J by 9 bases, and 18 bases separated the two germline ends. This CDR3 contains 12 residues.

In its sample, this clonotype was seen a few times. The V gene is TRBV4-2, the J gene TRBJ2-3; 7 bases align to TRBD2. CDR3 length equals 19 residues. From germline, CDR1 is LGHNA and CDR2 YNFKEQ. Trimming took 0 bases from V and 2 from J; bases not matched to a gene: 14. This chain's CDR3 is CASSQDLLWLAEATDTQYF. The DNA for the CDR3 is TGTGCCAGCAGCCAAGATTTGCTTTGGCTAGCGGAGGCCACAGATACGCAGTATTTT.

The J gene is TRBJ2-7, the V gene TRBV6-5; D perhaps matches TRBD2 (5 bases). V gave up 2 bases and J gave up 2 bases, with 7 bases separating them. Germline loops: CDR1 MNHEY, CDR2 SVGAGI. The CDR3 loop spans 13 amino acids. CDR3 in DNA: TGTGCCAGCAGTTACCGGACTGCCTACGAGCAGTACTTC. It yields the protein CASSYRTAYEQYF.

V is TRBV27 and J is TRBJ1-2, with D uncertain. The CDR3 length is 14 residues. The V end lost 0 bases, the J end lost 5 bases, and 10 bases lay between the germline ends. CDR1 is MNHEY and CDR2 is SMNVEV in the germline V gene (reference sequence). The CDR3 DNA sequence: TGTGCCAGCAGTTTATCGATCGCCGCATATGGCTACACCTTC. Amino acid sequence: CASSLSIAAYGYTF.

The chain links TRBV18 to TRBJ1-1; D remains unclear. Germline lookup yields CDR1 KGHSH and CDR2 LQKENI. V was clipped by 1 base and J by 7 bases, with 16 bases between them. The CDR3 is 15 amino acids. The CDR3 is CASSPRGEGRNEAFF. Written as DNA, the CDR3 is TGTGCCAGCTCACCACGCGGTGAAGGGCGAAATGAAGCTTTCTTT.

This clonotype occurred a few times. The J gene is TRBJ2-7, the V gene TRBV2, with D uncertain. The V end was cut by 4 bases, the J end by 6 bases, with 13 bases between. This CDR3 spans 13 amino acids. CDR1 SNHLY and CDR2 FYNNEI come from the germline V gene. This chain's CDR3 is CASSVSKGVEQYF. CDR3 coding DNA: TGTGCCAGCAGTGTTTCGAAGGGCGTCGAGCAGTACTTC.

V usage is TRBV18 and J usage is TRBJ2-7; maybe TRBD2 (5 bases). There are 15 residues in the CDR3. CDR1 and CDR2 from the germline V gene are KGHSH and LQKENI. Trimming stripped 0 bases from V and 3 bases from J, with 12 bases between. The CDR3 reads CASSPPRSGNYEQYF. DNA of the CDR3: TGTGCCAGCTCACCACCAAGATCCGGGAACTACGAGCAGTACTTC.

This clonotype was observed a handful of times. The chain joins TRBV7-9 to TRBJ1-4; D is possibly TRBD1 (5 bases). The CDR3 spans 12 residues. Germline V lookup: CDR1 SEHNR, CDR2 FQNEAQ (reference sequence). V lost 6 bases and J 6 bases, leaving 8 bases between the germline ends. In DNA form, the CDR3 reads TGTGCCAGCAGAGGCAGGGATGAAAAACTGTTTTTT. This encodes CASRGRDEKLFF.

There are a few counts of this clonotype. This sequence joins TRBV9 and TRBJ1-5, with D tentatively TRBD1 (6 bases). Trimming left V 3 bases short and J 5 bases short, with 15 bases between. This CDR3 contains 15 residues. Germline assignment: CDR1 SGDLS and CDR2 YYNGEE. The CDR3 DNA sequence: TGTGCCAGCAGCGAAACAGGGTACGCGGATCAGCCCCAGCATTTT. Its translation: CASSETGYADQPQHF.

This clonotype was detected a few times. This chain joins TRBV6-2 or TRBV6-3 and TRBJ2-7; D not certain. This CDR3 is built from 14 residues. Trimming cost V 6 bases and J 0 bases, with 12 bases left between them. Germline-derived CDR1 and CDR2 are MNHEY and SVGEGT. As DNA, the CDR3 is TGTGCCAGCAGGCATCGGCGGACCTCCTACGAGCAGTACTTC. It translates to CASRHRRTSYEQYF.

V usage is TRBV7-8 and J usage is TRBJ2-7; TRBD2 aligns across 8 bases. The germline V gene encodes CDR1 SGHVS and CDR2 FQNEAQ. This CDR3 contains 15 residues. The junction had 6 bases not matched to a gene; V was cut back by 4 bases and J by 1 base. This CDR3 reads CASSSGGSSSYEQYF. CDR3 nucleotide sequence: TGTGCCAGCAGCTCGGGGGGGAGTTCGTCCTACGAGCAGTACTTC.

This clonotype has just a few counts. This chain links TRBV5-1 with TRBJ2-1, with TRBD1 matching over 9 bases. V dropped 0 bases and J dropped 8; count of bases not matched to a gene: 9. CDR1 and CDR2 (germline): SGHRS, YFSETQ. The CDR3 has 16 residues. In DNA, the CDR3 is TGCGCCAGCAGCTTGGCTGCGACAGGGGGGTTCGATGAGCAGTTCTTC. It encodes CASSLAATGGFDEQFF.

In this sample, this clonotype turned up a few times. The chain recombines TRBV7-9 with TRBJ2-7; either TRBD1 or TRBD2 may supply D (7 bases each). From germline, CDR1 is SEHNR and CDR2 FQNEAQ (reference sequence). The CDR3 runs 15 residues. Trimming cost V 6 bases and J 2 bases, with 17 bases left between them. The CDR3 reads CASRPTQGGTYEQYF. The CDR3 DNA is TGTGCCAGCAGGCCTACCCAGGGGGGGACCTACGAGCAGTACTTC.

This clonotype was counted between two and nine times. The chain uses TRBV14 and TRBJ2-1; 11 bases fit TRBD2. CDR3 size: 16 residues. V lost 4 bases and J lost 4; bases outside the gene matches: 6. In germline, CDR1 is SGHDN, CDR2 FVKESK. In DNA, the CDR3 is TGTGCCAGCAGCCGAGGACTAGCGGGCCTTTACAATGAGCAGTTCTTC. This sequence encodes CASSRGLAGLYNEQFF.

This clonotype was found a few times. This chain connects TRBV15 to TRBJ2-2, with D unresolved. This CDR3 has 14 amino acids. CDR1 and CDR2 from the germline V gene are LNHNV and YYDKDF (reference sequence). Trimming pared 3 bases from V and 5 bases from J, leaving 10 bases between. DNA for the CDR3: TGTGCCACCAGCAGTGGGATAAGGACCGGGGAGCTGTTTTTT. Its translation is CATSSGIRTGELFF.

This clonotype was observed many times. The V gene is TRBV2, the J gene TRBJ1-5; D may be TRBD1 (6 bases). This CDR3 region has 14 residues. The germline gives CDR1 SNHLY, CDR2 FYNNEI. V was shortened by 9 bases and J by 2 bases, with 14 bases between the two germline ends. The CDR3 nucleotides read TGTGCCAGTGAACAGGGAGGGGGCAATCAGCCCCAGCATTTT. Residues: CASEQGGGNQPQHF.

The rearrangement uses TRBV27 and TRBJ2-7, with D hard to call. The CDR3 consists of 16 residues. V was clipped by 5 bases and J by 5 bases, with 22 bases between them. The germline V gene encodes CDR1 MNHEY and CDR2 SMNVEV (reference sequence). CDR3 sequence: CASSPNKIAGGDEQYF. The CDR3 DNA sequence: TGTGCCAGCAGTCCAAACAAAATAGCCGGCGGTGACGAGCAGTACTTC.

The rearrangement links TRBV12-3 or TRBV12-4 to TRBJ2-7; 10 bases match TRBD1. The CDR3 spans 15 residues. The V and J ends lost 5 bases and 2 bases, in that order; junction bases with no gene match: 6. As DNA, the CDR3 is TGTGCCAGCAGTCCAGAGACAGGGGGCCCCTACGAGCAGTACTTC. This encodes CASSPETGGPYEQYF.

This clonotype was observed a few times. The chain combines TRBV20-1 with TRBJ2-3; perhaps TRBD2 as D (6 bases). The ends were cut back, 5 bases at V and 3 bases at J, with 12 bases in the middle. Germline V gene sequence: CDR1 DFQATT, CDR2 SNEGSKA (reference sequence). This CDR3 comprises 13 residues. The CDR3 DNA is TGCAGTGCTGGAGGGATGGCGACAGATACGCAGTATTTT. It encodes CSAGGMATDTQYF.

V and J are TRBV20-1 and TRBJ2-5; D perhaps matches TRBD2 (5 bases). The CDR3 is 14 residues long. Germline V lookup: CDR1 DFQATT, CDR2 SNEGSKA (reference sequence). V lost 1 base to trimming and J lost 1 base, with 10 bases between them. The CDR3 DNA is TGCAGTGCTAGAGGAGCGGCTGCCCAAGAGACCCAGTACTTC. Translated, it gives CSARGAAAQETQYF.

A few counts support this clonotype. The chain uses TRBV4-3 and TRBJ1-2, with D uncertain. Between the trimmed V and J ends, which lost 4 bases and 5 bases, there was a span of 20 bases. The germline gives CDR1 LGHNA, CDR2 YSLEER. The CDR3 spans 16 residues. This chain's CDR3 is CASSPRATSYPYGYTF. CDR3 in DNA: TGCGCCAGCAGCCCCCGGGCTACTTCTTACCCTTATGGCTACACCTTC.

V and J are TRBV7-2 and TRBJ2-7; no definite D call. In germline, CDR1 is SGHTA, CDR2 FQGNSA. Trimming pared 1 base from V and 3 bases from J, leaving 10 bases between. The CDR3 consists of 14 residues. The CDR3: CASSLGGPGYEQYF. The CDR3 coding sequence is TGTGCCAGCAGCTTAGGAGGACCGGGCTACGAGCAGTACTTC.

V usage is TRBV15 and J usage is TRBJ2-5; TRBD2 might be the D (5 bases). V lost 1 base and J lost 1, with 7 bases in between. CDR3 length: 14 amino acids. Germline V gene data show CDR1 as LNHNV and CDR2 as YYDKDF (reference sequence). CDR3 sequence: CATSRGSAQETQYF. The DNA of the CDR3 is TGTGCCACCAGCAGAGGTAGCGCCCAAGAGACCCAGTACTTC.

The rearrangement joins TRBV5-1 to TRBJ2-3; no clear D. This CDR3 has 14 residues. Trimming stripped 5 bases from V and 0 bases from J, with 10 bases between. Germline V gene data show CDR1 as SGHRS and CDR2 as YFSETQ. CDR3 in DNA: TGCGCCAGCAGAGAGTATACTAGCACAGATACGCAGTATTTT. It specifies CASREYTSTDTQYF.

The chain couples TRBV7-8 to TRBJ1-5; unclear D gene. The CDR3 totals 12 residues. Germline CDR1 and CDR2: SGHVS and FQNEAQ. The V gene lost 5 bases and the J gene lost 7 bases, with 9 bases spanning the gap. The CDR3 sequence: CASSKFQQPQHF. In nucleotides, the CDR3 is TGTGCCAGCAGCAAGTTTCAACAGCCCCAGCATTTT.

The V and J genes are TRBV20-1 and TRBJ2-7; maybe TRBD2 (5 bases). The germline V and J ends were trimmed by 5 bases and 3 bases, with 14 bases remaining between them. The length of the CDR3 is 13 residues. Germline CDR1 reads DFQATT; CDR2 reads SNEGSKA (reference sequence). For the CDR3, the DNA is TGCAGTGCTCTAGATGAGGGCCTCTACGAGCAGTACTTC. Residues: CSALDEGLYEQYF.

This chain joins TRBV29-1 and TRBJ2-7; possibly TRBD1 or TRBD2 for D (5 bases each). CDR1 is SQVTM, CDR2 ANQGSEA, per germline. The V end lost 4 bases, the J end lost 2 bases, and 15 bases lay between the germline ends. The CDR3 runs to 14 residues. The CDR3: CSVGVRRDPYEQYF. CDR3 in DNA: TGCAGCGTTGGAGTCCGCAGGGACCCCTACGAGCAGTACTTC.

The chain couples TRBV5-1 to TRBJ2-2; 9 bases are shared with TRBD2. CDR1 is SGHRS, CDR2 YFSETQ, per germline. The V gene end was trimmed by 4 bases and the J gene end by 1 base; junction bases not matched to a gene: 8. The CDR3 loop spans 17 amino acids. The CDR3 sequence is CASSPRPSGVNTGELFF. The CDR3 DNA sequence: TGCGCCAGCAGCCCCCGTCCTAGCGGGGTGAACACCGGGGAGCTGTTTTTT.

In this sample, this clonotype turned up a few times. CDR3 region: CASSPLSGTGIYNEQFF. The CDR3 nucleotides read TGTGCCAGCAGCCCCCTATCCGGGACAGGGATCTACAATGAGCAGTTCTTC. The V gene is TRBV6-2 or TRBV6-3, the J gene TRBJ2-1, with TRBD1 matching over 9 bases. The junction had 12 bases not matched to a gene; V was cut back by 6 bases and J by 3 bases. The CDR3 is 17 amino acids. Germline CDR1 and CDR2: MNHEY and SVGEGT.

This clonotype was detected only a few times. V is TRBV7-2 and J is TRBJ2-3, with a weak D call TRBD1 (5 bases). Between the trimmed V and J ends, which lost 3 bases and 4 bases, there was a span of 14 bases. The germline CDR1 and CDR2 sequences are SGHTA and FQGNSA. The CDR3 covers 15 residues. The CDR3 sequence is CASSLEPGFADTQYF. In DNA form, the CDR3 reads TGTGCCAGCAGCTTGGAGCCAGGGTTCGCAGATACGCAGTATTTT.